This TCR beta chain was captured in a study of blood T cell repertoires in COVID-19 (dated by TCRdb to the early 2020s). With respect to the entire study: Samples from collaborators originated in the United States, Italy and Spain and spanned both the acute and convalescent phases of COVID-19. A freely available public database, intended as a resource for researchers studying the immune response to SARS-CoV-2, is where the repertoires were released. The samples were drawn from the first 160 participants of the ongoing ImmuneRACE study and from 1,200 or so subjects provided by 6 global collaborators. The dataset comprised deeply sampled blood TCRbeta repertoires from subjects exposed to, actively infected with, or recovered from COVID-19. Where available, HLA class I and class II types were taken from metadata supplied by the sample provider and were not determined by assay-based typing. Nearly every sample came with metadata listing a de-identified subject ID, COVID-19 status, age in years and sex. The prospective study material was composed of cDNA or gDNA derived from T cells, B-cell-depleted T cells, or PBMCs.

TCRbeta CDR3 regions were amplified from genomic DNA using the immunoSEQ Assay, a bias-controlled multiplex PCR. In the authors' own workflow: The number of nucleated cells in each sample was estimated from the amplification of reference gene primers within the assay. Sequence reads were collapsed and filtered to measure the absolute abundance of every unique TCRbeta CDR3 rearrangement. For each sample, productive Simpson clonality was calculated as the square root of Simpson's diversity index across productive rearrangements. The table was pulled from immuneACCESS by TCRdb, which kept in-frame rearrangements only. Such tables lose some clones; where checked, under half of the loss comes from unresolved V genes, and the rest has no known cause. V, J and clone size derive from that table, while D and trimming were established from the DNA sequence. The sample data list 150,000 to 200,000 clones, and more than 75% of these were observed just once. The top ten clonotypes cover approximately 6% of the sample.

Including the terminal cysteine and phenylalanine, the CDR3 comprises 14 residues. Only the CDR3 DNA is retained, 42 bases long and in frame from the first base. The germline V gene supplies CDR1 SQVTM and CDR2 ANQGSEA. V loses 6 bases at its end and J loses 3 bases; junction bases beyond the gene matches: 8. Study-level results and caveats: Clinical and demographic metadata were provided uncurated, with the amount varying by source and participant.

A note on this clone: No antigen is known for it. No base-level quality is on record; no much larger clone is a single base apart.

One collaborating source in Seattle enrolled patients during active infection and followed them longitudinally through the course of disease. The collaborating institutions used their own protocols to collect whole blood in K2EDTA tubes. For TCRbeta analysis, collaborator samples were shipped as frozen whole blood, as isolated PBMCs, or as DNA extracted from either sample type. This TCR was recovered from a middle-aged woman with COVID-19, enrolled during active disease. The sequenced sample was peripheral blood. This chain joins TRBV29-1 to TRBJ2-7; 10 of the junction bases match TRBD1. Read as DNA, the sequence is TGCAGCGTCGGTCCGGGGACAGGGGTCTACGAGCAGTACTTC. Its protein product is CSVGPGTGVYEQYF.